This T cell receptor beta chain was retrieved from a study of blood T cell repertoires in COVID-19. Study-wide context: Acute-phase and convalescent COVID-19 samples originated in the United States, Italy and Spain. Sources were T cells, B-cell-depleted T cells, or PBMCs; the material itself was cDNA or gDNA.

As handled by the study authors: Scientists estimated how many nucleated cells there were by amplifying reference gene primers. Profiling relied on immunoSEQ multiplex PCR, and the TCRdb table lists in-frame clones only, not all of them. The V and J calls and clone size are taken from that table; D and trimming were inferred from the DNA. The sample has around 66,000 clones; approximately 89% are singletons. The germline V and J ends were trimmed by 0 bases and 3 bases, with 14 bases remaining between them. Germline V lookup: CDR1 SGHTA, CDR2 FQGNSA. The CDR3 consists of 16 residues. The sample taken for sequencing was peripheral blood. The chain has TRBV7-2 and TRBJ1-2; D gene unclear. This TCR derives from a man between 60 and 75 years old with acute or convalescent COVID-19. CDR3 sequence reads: CASSLAPPGRDYGYTF. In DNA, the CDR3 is TGTGCCAGCAGCTTAGCCCCCCCGGGGAGAGACTATGGCTACACCTTC.